This T cell receptor beta chain was obtained from a study of blood T cell repertoires in COVID-19. Study at large: T cells, B-cell-depleted T cells, or PBMCs provided the cDNA or gDNA that served as material.

Germline CDR1 is SQVTM and CDR2 is ANQGSEA. This CDR3 has 13 amino acids. With 7 bases removed from V and 8 bases from J, the gap between germline ends came to 17 bases. Methods used by the authors: Counts of nucleated cells, estimated from reference gene primer amplification, were obtained. Repertoires were generated with immunoSEQ multiplex PCR, while TCRdb's copy carries only in-frame clones and drops some. V, J and clone size reflect that table, while D and trimming were determined from the DNA. Among about 68,000 clones listed, approximately 85% were seen once. The sequence derives from a man aged 50 to 59 with acute or convalescent COVID-19. Sample: peripheral blood. The genes are TRBV29-1 and TRBJ1-4; D remains ambiguous. The CDR3: CSGQGSVGEKLFF. For the CDR3, the DNA is TGCAGCGGACAAGGGAGCGTCGGAGAAAAACTGTTTTTT. The entire variable domain, with the rest obtained from reference TRBV29-1 and TRBJ1-4, is as follows: SAVISQKPSRDICQRGTSLTIQCQVDSQVTMMFWYRQQPGQSLTLIATANQGSEATYESGFVIDKFPISRPNLTFSTLTVSNMSPEDSSIYLCSGQGSVGEKLFFGSGTQLSVL.